This is a list of T cell receptor beta chains from one sample in a study of blood T cell repertoires in COVID-19. Clones were read by immunoSEQ multiplex PCR, and TCRdb kept only the in-frame ones, dropping some. The table has some 93,000 clones, approximately 82% seen once. The sample was peripheral blood. The receptors derive from a man in his 70s with acute or convalescent COVID-19. The CDR3 runs from the conserved cysteine through the conserved F or W. The order of the fields is V gene, J gene, CDR3 length, CDR3 protein.

V gene: TRBV10-3; J gene: TRBJ2-1; CDR3 length: 14; CDR3 protein: CATRTDRVPNEQFF
V gene: TRBV28; J gene: TRBJ2-5; CDR3 length: 16; CDR3 protein: CASSSAGGPRTETQYF
V gene: TRBV30; J gene: TRBJ2-2; CDR3 length: 18; CDR3 protein: CAWSVRVAGGANTGELFF
V gene: TRBV6-2/TRBV6-3; J gene: TRBJ2-7; CDR3 length: 14; CDR3 protein: CASSSTSTSYEQYF
V gene: TRBV28; J gene: TRBJ1-6; CDR3 length: 14; CDR3 protein: CASSLAGGNSPLHF
V gene: TRBV5-1; J gene: TRBJ2-2; CDR3 length: 16; CDR3 protein: CASSLEGRVDTGELFF
V gene: TRBV10-1; J gene: TRBJ2-5; CDR3 length: 15; CDR3 protein: CASSEKASGGETQYF
V gene: TRBV7-3; J gene: TRBJ2-7; CDR3 length: 14; CDR3 protein: CAIATIAGVYEQYF
V gene: TRBV6-5; J gene: TRBJ1-5; CDR3 length: 16; CDR3 protein: CASSYSAGDSNQPQHF
V gene: TRBV5-8; J gene: TRBJ1-1; CDR3 length: 16; CDR3 protein: CASSLALARVNTEAFF
V gene: TRBV4-2; J gene: TRBJ2-7; CDR3 length: 14; CDR3 protein: CASSQAPGQYEQYF